The clone carrying this T cell receptor (beta chain) was observed many times. Its antigen is not identified. TCRdb independently ran MiXCR on the 5' RACE reads; one entry per CDR3 protein. This table holds approximately 100,000 distinct CDR3 sequences, over 6.5% found once. With 4 bases removed from V and 2 bases from J, the gap between germline ends came to 12 bases. The CDR3 contains 15 residues. Germline V gives CDR1 LGHNA, CDR2 YSLEER. This entry comes from a study of CD8 T cells in ankylosing spondylitis. The study, taken as a whole, reports: Peripheral blood samples showed relatively rare disease-linked clones, and these clones were CD8+. A subset of motif variants has previously been described in the synovial fluid and blood of reactive arthritis. Matched synovial fluid from ankylosing spondylitis patients was reported to be enriched for disease-linked clones. What seemed typical of ankylosing spondylitis blood was a TCR beta motif built from roughly eight highly homologous variants.

The chain combines TRBV4-3 with TRBJ2-4; D ambiguous. The sequencing input was blood, either unsorted or a sorted T cell fraction (not recorded which). The clonotype comes from a male donor with ankylosing spondylitis or in good health (not recorded which). CDR3: CASSLDIFTKNIQYF. The CDR3 nucleotides read TGCGCCAGCAGCCTCGACATTTTTACCAAAAACATTCAGTACTTC.